This TCR beta chain was found in a study of regulatory T cells in long-lasting Graves disease. This sample's time point: newly diagnosed GD, antithyroid drugs for less than 3 months. Following extraction of RNA from PBMCs, that RNA was used to make the TCR library. Enrollment of patients was through an endocrinology department in Xi'an, China. The CDR3 consists of 18 residues. V shed 0 bases, J shed 4 bases, and the junction held 15 bases outside the gene matches. Germline lookup yields CDR1 DFQATT and CDR2 SNEGSKA (reference sequence). Construction of the TCR beta libraries employed iRepertoire HTBI primers in conjunction with Arm-PCR of CDR3 regions. One entry per CDR3 protein results from TCRdb running MiXCR on the multiplex PCR reads. Here the sample spans 400,000 to 500,000 distinct CDR3 sequences, 15% to 20% being singletons. The sample was also reused in another study, on T cells in Graves' hyperthyroidism and ophthalmopathy. This second study says: The HTBI primer set served for first-round RT-PCR of the TCR CDR3.

The source of this sequence is a woman between 18 and 29 years old with Graves disease. The gene calls are TRBV20-1 and TRBJ2-3; TRBD2 matches 8 bases. This specimen consisted of peripheral blood mononuclear cells (PBMCs), obtained at new diagnosis, from a patient treated with antithyroid drugs. This chain's CDR3 is CSARDNSGTYKQPDTQYF. The DNA for the CDR3 is TGCAGTGCTAGAGATAATAGCGGGACCTATAAACAACCAGATACGCAGTATTTT.